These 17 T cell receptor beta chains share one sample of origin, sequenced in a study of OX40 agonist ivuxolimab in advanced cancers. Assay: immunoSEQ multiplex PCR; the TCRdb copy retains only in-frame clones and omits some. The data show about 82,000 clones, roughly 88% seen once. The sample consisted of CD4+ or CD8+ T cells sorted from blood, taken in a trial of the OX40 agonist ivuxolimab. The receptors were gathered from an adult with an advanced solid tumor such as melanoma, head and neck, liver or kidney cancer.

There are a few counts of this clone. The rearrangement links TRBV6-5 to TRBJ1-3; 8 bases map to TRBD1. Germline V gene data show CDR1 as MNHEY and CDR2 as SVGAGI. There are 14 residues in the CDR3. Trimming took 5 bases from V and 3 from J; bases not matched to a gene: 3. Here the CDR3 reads CASSQGAGGNTIYF. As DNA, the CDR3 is TGTGCCAGCAGTCAGGGGGCTGGTGGAAACACCATATATTTT.

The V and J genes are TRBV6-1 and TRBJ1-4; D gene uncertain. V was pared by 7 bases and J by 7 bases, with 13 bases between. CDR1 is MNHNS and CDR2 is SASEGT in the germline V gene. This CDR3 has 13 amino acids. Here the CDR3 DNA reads TGTGCCAGCACCGGAGCGAGGAGTGAAAAACTGTTTTTT. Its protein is CASTGARSEKLFF.

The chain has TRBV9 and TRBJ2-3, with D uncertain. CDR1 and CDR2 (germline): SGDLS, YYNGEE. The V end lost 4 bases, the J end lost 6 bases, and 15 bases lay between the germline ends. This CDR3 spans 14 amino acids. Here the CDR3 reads CASSSRASGDTQYF. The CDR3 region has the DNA TGTGCCAGCAGCTCTAGGGCCTCCGGGGATACGCAGTATTTT.

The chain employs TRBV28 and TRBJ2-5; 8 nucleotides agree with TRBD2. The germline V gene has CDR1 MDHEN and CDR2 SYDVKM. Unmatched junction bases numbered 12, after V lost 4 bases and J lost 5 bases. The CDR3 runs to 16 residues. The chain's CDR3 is CASSSNPSGGFETQYF. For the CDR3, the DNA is TGTGCCAGCAGTTCCAACCCCAGCGGGGGATTTGAGACCCAGTACTTC.

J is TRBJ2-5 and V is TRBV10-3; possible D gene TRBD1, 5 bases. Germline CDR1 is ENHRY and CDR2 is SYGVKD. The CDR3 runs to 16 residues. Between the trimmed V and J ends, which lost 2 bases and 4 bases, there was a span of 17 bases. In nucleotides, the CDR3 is TGTGCCATCAGTGAGACAGGACCTGGCAGTCTAGAGACCCAGTACTTC. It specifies CAISETGPGSLETQYF.

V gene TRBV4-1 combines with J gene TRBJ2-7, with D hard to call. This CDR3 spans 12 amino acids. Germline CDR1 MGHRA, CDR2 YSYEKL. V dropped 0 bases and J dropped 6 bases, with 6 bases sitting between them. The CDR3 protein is CASSQDLSEQYF. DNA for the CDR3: TGCGCCAGCAGCCAAGATTTGAGCGAGCAGTACTTC.

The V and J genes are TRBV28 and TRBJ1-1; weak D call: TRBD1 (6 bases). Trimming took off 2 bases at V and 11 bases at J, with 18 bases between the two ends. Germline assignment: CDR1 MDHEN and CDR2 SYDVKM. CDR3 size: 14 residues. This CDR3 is CASSLPPTGAQAFF. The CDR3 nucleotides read TGTGCCAGCAGTTTACCCCCGACAGGCGCCCAGGCTTTCTTT. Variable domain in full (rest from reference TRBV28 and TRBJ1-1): DVKVTQSSRYLVKRTGEKVFLECVQDMDHENMFWYRQDPGLGLRLIYFSYDVKMKEKGDIPEGYSVSREKKERFSLILESASTNQTSMYLCASSLPPTGAQAFFGQGTRLTVV.

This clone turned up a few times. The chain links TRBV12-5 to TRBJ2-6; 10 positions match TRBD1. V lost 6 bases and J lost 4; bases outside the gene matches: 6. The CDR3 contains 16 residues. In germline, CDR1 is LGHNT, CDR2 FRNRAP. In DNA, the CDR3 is TGTGCTAGTGGACCGGGACAGGGGACCGGGGCCAACGTCCTGACTTTC. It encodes CASGPGQGTGANVLTF.

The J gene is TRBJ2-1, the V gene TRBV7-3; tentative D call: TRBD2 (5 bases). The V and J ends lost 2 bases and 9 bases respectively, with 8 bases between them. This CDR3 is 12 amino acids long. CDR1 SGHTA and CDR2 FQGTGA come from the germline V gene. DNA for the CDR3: TGTGCCAGCAGCTTACTAGGAGGTGAGCAGTTCTTC. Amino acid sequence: CASSLLGGEQFF.

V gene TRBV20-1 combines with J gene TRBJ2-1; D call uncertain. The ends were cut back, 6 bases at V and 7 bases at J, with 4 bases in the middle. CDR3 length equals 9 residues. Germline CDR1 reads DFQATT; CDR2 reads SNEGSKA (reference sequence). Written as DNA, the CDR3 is TGCAGTGCAGAGAATGAGCAGTTCTTC. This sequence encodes CSAENEQFF.

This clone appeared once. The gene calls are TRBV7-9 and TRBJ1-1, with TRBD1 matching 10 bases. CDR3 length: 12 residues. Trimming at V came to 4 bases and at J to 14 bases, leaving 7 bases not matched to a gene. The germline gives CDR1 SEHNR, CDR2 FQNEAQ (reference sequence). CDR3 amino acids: CASSSGQGTGFF. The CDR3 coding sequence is TGTGCCAGCAGCTCGGGACAGGGGACCGGGTTCTTT.

This chain's CDR3 is CASSLAGRGHEKLFF. The CDR3 DNA sequence: TGTGCCAGCAGCTTAGCAGGCCGGGGACACGAAAAACTGTTTTTT. The chain joins TRBV7-2 to TRBJ1-4; D is perhaps TRBD1 (6 bases). The V gene lost 0 bases and the J gene lost 8 bases, with 13 bases spanning the gap. Per the germline V gene, CDR1 is SGHTA and CDR2 is FQGNSA. The length of the CDR3 is 15 residues.

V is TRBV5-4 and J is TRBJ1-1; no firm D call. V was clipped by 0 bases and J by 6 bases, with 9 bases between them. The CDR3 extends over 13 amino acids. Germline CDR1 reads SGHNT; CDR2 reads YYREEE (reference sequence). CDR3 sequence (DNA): TGTGCCAGCAGCTTGGCCGGGTCGTCTGAAGCTTTCTTT. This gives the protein CASSLAGSSEAFF.

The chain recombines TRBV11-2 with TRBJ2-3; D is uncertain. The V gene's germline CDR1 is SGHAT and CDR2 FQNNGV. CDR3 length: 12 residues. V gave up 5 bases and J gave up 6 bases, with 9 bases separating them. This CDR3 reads CASSILRDTQYF. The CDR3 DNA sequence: TGTGCCAGCAGCATATTACGTGATACGCAGTATTTT.

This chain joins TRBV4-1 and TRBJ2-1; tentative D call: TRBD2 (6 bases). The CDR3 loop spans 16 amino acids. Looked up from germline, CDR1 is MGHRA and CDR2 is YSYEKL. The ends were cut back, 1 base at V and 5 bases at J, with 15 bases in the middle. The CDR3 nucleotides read TGCGCCAGCAGCCAAGTGGCTAGCGCGGCGCACAATGAGCAGTTCTTC. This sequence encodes CASSQVASAAHNEQFF.

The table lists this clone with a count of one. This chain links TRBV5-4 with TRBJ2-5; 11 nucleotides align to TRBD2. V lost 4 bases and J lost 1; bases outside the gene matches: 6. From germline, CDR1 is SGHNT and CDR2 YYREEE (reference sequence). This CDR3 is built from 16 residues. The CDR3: CASSASLAGGQETQYF. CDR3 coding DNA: TGTGCCAGCAGCGCGTCTCTAGCGGGGGGCCAAGAGACCCAGTACTTC.

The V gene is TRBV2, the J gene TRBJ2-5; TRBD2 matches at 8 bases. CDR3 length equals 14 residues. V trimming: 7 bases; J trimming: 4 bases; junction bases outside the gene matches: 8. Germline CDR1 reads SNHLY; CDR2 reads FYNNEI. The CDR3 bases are TGTGCCAGCAAGATTCAACTAGCGGTAGAGACCCAGTACTTC. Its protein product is CASKIQLAVETQYF.